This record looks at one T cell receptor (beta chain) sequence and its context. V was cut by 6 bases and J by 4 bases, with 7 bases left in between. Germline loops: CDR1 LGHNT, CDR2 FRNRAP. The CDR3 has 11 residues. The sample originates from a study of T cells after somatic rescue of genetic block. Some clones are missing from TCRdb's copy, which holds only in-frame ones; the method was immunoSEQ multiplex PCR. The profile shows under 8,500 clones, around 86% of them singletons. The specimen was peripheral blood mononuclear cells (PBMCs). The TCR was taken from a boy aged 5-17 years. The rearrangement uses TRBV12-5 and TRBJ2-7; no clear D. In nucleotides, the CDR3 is TGTGCTAGTGGGCTCCTTTACGAGCAGTACTTC. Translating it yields CASGLLYEQYF.